This T cell receptor beta chain came from a study of blood T cell repertoires in COVID-19 (dated by TCRdb to about 2020). Study-wide context: Collaborator samples came from the United States, Italy and Spain and covered acute and convalescent phases of COVID-19. The repertoires were made available in a free public database intended to serve as a resource for research on the immune response to SARS-CoV-2. The sample metadata nearly always contained a de-identified subject ID, COVID-19 status, age in years and sex. The prospective study material was composed of cDNA or gDNA derived from T cells, B-cell-depleted T cells, or PBMCs. Deeply sampled blood TCRbeta repertoires from subjects exposed to, actively infected with, or recovered from COVID-19 were included in the dataset. The samples were drawn from the first 160 participants of the ongoing ImmuneRACE study and from 950 to 1,500 subjects provided by 6 global collaborators. Where HLA class I and class II types were available, the types were taken from metadata supplied by the sample provider, not from assay-based typing.

TCRbeta CDR3 regions were amplified from genomic DNA by means of the immunoSEQ Assay, a bias-controlled multiplex PCR. The published analysis was carried out like this. Within the assay, amplification of reference gene primers was used to estimate how many nucleated cells each sample contained. To quantify the absolute abundance of each unique TCRbeta CDR3 rearrangement, sequence reads were collapsed and filtered. Productive Simpson clonality was computed per sample as the square root of Simpson's diversity index over productive rearrangements. Entries here come from immuneACCESS through TCRdb and include only in-frame sequences with V and J called. Some clones fail to appear in such tables; in the studies checked, an unresolved V gene covers under half of the shortfall, and the cause of the remainder is unknown. V, J and clone size are those of that table, while D and trimming were read from the DNA. This sample gives around 250,000 clones in total; approximately 86% of them show up just once. Less than 8.5% of the sample belongs to the ten largest clones.

Points on this clone: Its cognate antigen has yet to be identified. No per-base quality is available; no much larger clone lies one base away.

Trimming removed 6 bases from V and 3 bases from J, leaving 8 bases between the germline ends. The CDR3 covers 13 residues, taking in both the cysteine and the phenylalanine. Kept here is only the CDR3 DNA, which spans 39 bases and is read in frame from base 1. CDR1 MNHEY and CDR2 SMNVEV are derived from the germline V gene (reference sequence). Whole blood was collected in K2EDTA tubes by collaborating institutions according to the institutions' own protocols. For TCRbeta analysis, collaborators shipped samples in one of three forms: frozen whole blood, isolated PBMCs, or DNA extracted from either of those sample types. General findings and caveats noted by the study authors: The amount of clinical and demographic metadata varied by source and participant and was provided uncurated.

Sequenced: peripheral blood. The sequence derives from a woman aged 65 to 85 with active or convalescent COVID-19. The V and J segments used are TRBV27 and TRBJ2-2; no D gene call is confident. The nucleotide sequence reads as follows: TGTGCCAGCAGACGTAGTGACACCGGGGAGCTGTTTTTT. Translation gives CASRRSDTGELFF.